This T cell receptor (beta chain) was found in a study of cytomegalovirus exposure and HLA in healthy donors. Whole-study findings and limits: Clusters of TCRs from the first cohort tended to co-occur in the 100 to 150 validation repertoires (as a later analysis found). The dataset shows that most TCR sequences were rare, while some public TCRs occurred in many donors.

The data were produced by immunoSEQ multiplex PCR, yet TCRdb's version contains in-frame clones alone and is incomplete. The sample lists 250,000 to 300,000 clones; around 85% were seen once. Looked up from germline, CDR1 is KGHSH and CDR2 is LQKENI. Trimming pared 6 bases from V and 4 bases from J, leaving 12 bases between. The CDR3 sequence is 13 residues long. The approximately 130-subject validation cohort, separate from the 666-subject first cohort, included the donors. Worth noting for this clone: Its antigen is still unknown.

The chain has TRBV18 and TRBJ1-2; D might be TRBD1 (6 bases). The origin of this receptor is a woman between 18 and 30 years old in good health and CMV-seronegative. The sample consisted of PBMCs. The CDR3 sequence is CASSNLDSYGYTF. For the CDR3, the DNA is TGTGCCAGCTCGAACCTGGACAGCTATGGCTACACCTTC.